This T cell receptor beta chain was observed in a study of blood T cell repertoires in COVID-19. Study-wide background: The United States, Italy and Spain supplied acute and convalescent COVID-19 samples. T cells, B-cell-depleted T cells, or PBMCs supplied cDNA or gDNA.

Germline CDR1 reads MRHNA; CDR2 reads SNTAGT. CDR3 size: 10 residues. The germline V and J ends were trimmed by 8 bases and 8 bases, with 9 bases remaining between them. This clone occurred a few times. Data came from immunoSEQ multiplex PCR; TCRdb stores just in-frame clones and leaves some out. The sample holds about 300,000 clones, 85% to 90% seen once. This rearrangement joins TRBV6-4 to TRBJ1-1; D unresolved. The clonotype originates from a man aged 30 to 45 who had recovered from COVID-19. The source material was PBMCs or T cells enriched from blood (not recorded which). The CDR3 is CASWPREAFF. In DNA form, the CDR3 reads TGTGCCAGCTGGCCTAGGGAAGCTTTCTTT.